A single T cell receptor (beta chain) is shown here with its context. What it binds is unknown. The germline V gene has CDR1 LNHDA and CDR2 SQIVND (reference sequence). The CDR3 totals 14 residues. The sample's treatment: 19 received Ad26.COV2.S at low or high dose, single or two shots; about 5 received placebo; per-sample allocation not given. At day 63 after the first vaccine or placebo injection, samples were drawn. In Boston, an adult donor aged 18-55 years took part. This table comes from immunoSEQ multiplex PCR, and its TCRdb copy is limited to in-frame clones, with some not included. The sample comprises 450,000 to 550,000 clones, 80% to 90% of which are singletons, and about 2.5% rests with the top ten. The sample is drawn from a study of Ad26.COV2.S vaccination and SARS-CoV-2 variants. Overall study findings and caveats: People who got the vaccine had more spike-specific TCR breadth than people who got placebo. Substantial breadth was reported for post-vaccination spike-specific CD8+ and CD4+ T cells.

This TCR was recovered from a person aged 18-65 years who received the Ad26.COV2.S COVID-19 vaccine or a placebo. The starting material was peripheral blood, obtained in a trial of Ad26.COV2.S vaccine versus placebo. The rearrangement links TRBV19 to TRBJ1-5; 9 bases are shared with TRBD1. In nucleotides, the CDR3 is TGTGCTTCAAGGGACAGGGTGAGCAATCAGCCCCAGCATTTT. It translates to CASRDRVSNQPQHF.